What follows are 30 T cell receptor beta chains derived from one specimen sequenced in a study of cytotoxic CD8 clonotypes in ibrutinib-treated CLL. Using immunoSEQ multiplex PCR, the repertoire was profiled, and TCRdb retains in-frame clones only, with some absent. The data hold around 160,000 clones, with about 80% observed a single time. Sequenced here: PBMCs, sampled after 12 months of ibrutinib treatment. The source is a human donor with chronic lymphocytic leukemia.

The chain joins TRBV19 to TRBJ1-3; weak D call: TRBD1 (6 bases). The V and J ends lost 9 bases and 0 bases respectively, with 18 bases between them. This CDR3 is built from 16 residues. Germline V gives CDR1 LNHDA, CDR2 SQIVND (reference sequence). Written as DNA, the CDR3 is TGTGCCAGCCGGACAGTCCACCAGAGCTCTGGAAACACCATATATTTT. As protein: CASRTVHQSSGNTIYF. Full variable domain (rest looked up from reference TRBV19 and TRBJ1-3): DGGITQSPKYLFRKEGQNVTLSCEQNLNHDAMYWYRQDPGQGLRLIYYSQIVNDFQKGDIAEGYSVSREKKESFPLTVTSAQKNPTAFYLCASRTVHQSSGNTIYFGEGSWLTVV.

The chain joins TRBV7-3 to TRBJ2-5; 7 nucleotides agree with TRBD2. Germline CDR1 SGHTA, CDR2 FQGTGA. V was pared by 4 bases and J by 3 bases, with 11 bases of the junction left unmatched. The CDR3 extends over 16 amino acids. The CDR3 loop reads CASSSGQAGAKETQYF. The CDR3 coding sequence is TGTGCCAGCAGCTCAGGGCAGGCGGGAGCTAAAGAGACCCAGTACTTC.

J is TRBJ1-5 and V is TRBV6-1; the match to TRBD1 covers 7 bases. Germline V gives CDR1 MNHNS, CDR2 SASEGT. Losses at the gene ends were 6 bases for V and 2 bases for J; bases not matched to a gene: 7. The CDR3 extends over 15 amino acids. CDR3 region: CASRNTGVGNQPQHF. CDR3 sequence (DNA): TGTGCCAGCAGAAATACAGGGGTTGGCAATCAGCCCCAGCATTTT.

This clone has a handful of counts. The gene calls are TRBV10-3 and TRBJ2-5; no clear D gene. The CDR3 has 11 amino acids. V was pared by 10 bases and J by 1 base, with 7 bases between. The germline CDR1 and CDR2 sequences are ENHRY and SYGVKD. DNA for the CDR3: TGTGCCACCCGAACCCAAGAGACCCAGTACTTC. Its protein product is CATRTQETQYF.

This clone was seen a few times. J is TRBJ2-5 and V is TRBV30; TRBD2 matches 7 bases. J gave up 4 bases and V 0 bases, and 8 bases lay outside the gene matches. This CDR3 is built from 15 residues. Germline CDR1 and CDR2: GTSNPN and SVGIG (reference sequence). CDR3 DNA sequence: TGTGCCTGGAGTGTCATGGCGGGGAGGGGAGAGACCCAGTACTTC. Translating gives CAWSVMAGRGETQYF.

The genes are TRBV9 and TRBJ2-7, with no clear D. The CDR3 totals 14 residues. Trimming took 0 bases from V and 6 from J, leaving 13 bases between them. Per the germline V gene, CDR1 is SGDLS and CDR2 is YYNGEE. The CDR3 spells CASSVVPQSGEQYF. CDR3 DNA sequence: TGTGCCAGCAGCGTAGTCCCGCAATCGGGCGAGCAGTACTTC.

J is TRBJ1-2 and V is TRBV7-2; no reliable D call. Germline V gene lookup returns CDR1 SGHTA and CDR2 FQGNSA. The CDR3 has 13 residues. V lost 1 base and J lost 4, with 7 bases in between. Here the CDR3 reads CASSLEGFYGYTF. For the CDR3, the DNA is TGTGCCAGCAGCTTAGAAGGGTTCTATGGCTACACCTTC.

The V gene is TRBV6-5, the J gene TRBJ2-6, with D perhaps matching TRBD1 (5 bases). The CDR3 is made up of 15 amino acids. V lost 5 bases and J lost 0, with 8 bases in between. CDR1 is MNHEY, CDR2 SVGAGI, per germline. The CDR3 is CASSIQASGANVLTF. As DNA, the CDR3 is TGTGCCAGCAGTATACAGGCCTCTGGGGCCAACGTCCTGACTTTC.

This clone was detected a few times. This sequence joins TRBV7-9 and TRBJ1-2; weak D call: TRBD1 (5 bases). The CDR3 extends over 12 amino acids. The V end was cut by 2 bases, the J end by 8 bases, with 9 bases between. CDR1 SEHNR and CDR2 FQNEAQ come from the germline V gene (reference sequence). CDR3 coding DNA: TGTGCCAGCAGCTTATCCCAGGGCGGCTACACCTTC. This codes for CASSLSQGGYTF.

This chain uses TRBV6-5 with TRBJ2-2, with TRBD1 as a possible D gene (6 bases). This CDR3 spans 14 amino acids. Germline lookup yields CDR1 MNHEY and CDR2 SVGAGI. Trimming stripped 3 bases from V and 3 bases from J, with 8 bases between. CDR3 residues: CASSYEGDTGELFF. CDR3 in DNA: TGTGCCAGCAGTTATGAGGGGGACACCGGGGAGCTGTTTTTT.

This rearrangement joins TRBV6-5 to TRBJ1-2, with a weak D call TRBD1 (6 bases). The CDR3 has 15 amino acids. V gave up 2 bases and J gave up 0 bases, with 10 bases separating them. The V gene's germline CDR1 is MNHEY and CDR2 SVGAGI. The CDR3 coding sequence is TGTGCCAGCAGTTACCAGGGGTCTCCTAACTATGGCTACACCTTC. Translation gives CASSYQGSPNYGYTF.

The V gene is TRBV4-2, the J gene TRBJ2-1; TRBD2 aligns across 9 bases. Germline V gene data show CDR1 as LGHNA and CDR2 as YNFKEQ. The CDR3 contains 15 residues. Germline trimming cut 1 base from V and 3 bases from J; bases unmatched to any gene: 1. CDR3 residues: CASSQGTSDYNEQFF. CDR3 nucleotide sequence: TGTGCCAGCAGCCAAGGGACTAGCGACTACAATGAGCAGTTCTTC.

This chain uses TRBV7-2 with TRBJ2-5; D remains unclear. Looked up from germline, CDR1 is SGHTA and CDR2 is FQGNSA. The CDR3 is made up of 14 amino acids. V lost 5 bases and J lost 1, with 11 bases in between. Written as DNA, the CDR3 is TGTGCCAGCAGCCCCTCCGCAGTCCAAGAGACCCAGTACTTC. It translates to CASSPSAVQETQYF.

This clone was seen once. The V and J genes are TRBV19 and TRBJ1-1; maybe TRBD1 (6 bases). The CDR3 is 14 amino acids. Trimming removed 5 bases at V and 5 bases at J, with 15 bases between. Germline V gene lookup returns CDR1 LNHDA and CDR2 SQIVND (reference sequence). The CDR3 nucleotides are TGTGCCAGTAGTTTACAGGGAGGGTGGACTGAAGCTTTCTTT. Its protein is CASSLQGGWTEAFF.

The J gene is TRBJ2-3, the V gene TRBV6-4; D possibly corresponds to TRBD2 (6 bases). V was trimmed by 0 bases and J by 14 bases, leaving 36 bases between them. This CDR3 contains 20 residues. CDR1 is MRHNA and CDR2 is SNTAGT in the germline V gene. CDR3 in DNA: TGTGCCAGCAGTGACTCGAGGGCCTTCGACGGGGGTCGATCTCCTCTTCTGCCGTATTTT. It encodes CASSDSRAFDGGRSPLLPYF.

This clone was picked up a small number of times. CDR3 nucleotides: TGTGCCACCAGCAGAGGCCAGGGGGGGGATACGCAGTATTTT. As protein: CATSRGQGGDTQYF. The rearrangement links TRBV15 to TRBJ2-3; D possibly uses TRBD1 or TRBD2 (7 bases each). V was pared by 1 base and J by 6 bases, with 11 bases between. This CDR3 region has 14 residues. CDR1 is LNHNV and CDR2 is YYDKDF in the germline V gene (reference sequence).

V gene TRBV6-1 combines with J gene TRBJ2-2; TRBD2 is a possible D gene (7 bases). With 6 bases removed from V and 2 bases from J, the gap between germline ends came to 10 bases. The CDR3 consists of 14 residues. Germline V gives CDR1 MNHNS, CDR2 SASEGT. CDR3 nucleotide sequence: TGTGCCAGCAGCTCGGGGGGCAACACCGGGGAGCTGTTTTTT. Its protein product is CASSSGGNTGELFF.

In its sample, this clone was seen once. J is TRBJ1-2 and V is TRBV5-5; maybe TRBD1 (6 bases). The V end lost 4 bases, the J end lost 6 bases, and 16 bases lay between the germline ends. Germline CDR1 is SGHKS and CDR2 is YYEKEE (reference sequence). CDR3 size: 14 residues. CDR3 nucleotide sequence: TGTGCCAGCAGCCCCCAGGGGCCTTGGGATGGCTACACCTTC. Translation gives CASSPQGPWDGYTF.

This chain uses TRBV7-9 with TRBJ2-7, with D perhaps matching TRBD2 (5 bases). Germline V gene data show CDR1 as SEHNR and CDR2 as FQNEAQ (reference sequence). The CDR3 covers 14 residues. V was cut by 3 bases and J by 7 bases, with 16 bases left in between. The CDR3 loop is CASSLVEGAREQYF. The CDR3 bases are TGTGCCAGCAGCTTGGTAGAGGGAGCGCGTGAGCAGTACTTC.

This sequence joins TRBV6-1 and TRBJ1-1; possibly TRBD1 for D (6 bases). Trimming stripped 3 bases from V and 3 bases from J, with 11 bases between. There are 14 residues in the CDR3. CDR1 and CDR2 from the germline V gene are MNHNS and SASEGT. CDR3 sequence (DNA): TGTGCCAGCAGTGAGTGGCAGGGGTACACTGAAGCTTTCTTT. It is translated as CASSEWQGYTEAFF.

The chain carries TRBV25-1 and TRBJ1-2; 9 positions agree with TRBD1. Trimming removed 6 bases from V and 7 bases from J; junction bases left unmatched: 12. The CDR3 is 15 amino acids. Germline CDR1 is MGHDK and CDR2 is SYGVNS. The CDR3 region is CASRDHLGTGFGYTF. In nucleotides, the CDR3 is TGTGCCAGCAGGGACCATCTCGGGACAGGGTTTGGCTACACCTTC.

The chain has TRBV28 and TRBJ1-5; no clear D. Trimming stripped 7 bases from V and 3 bases from J, with 7 bases between. Germline CDR1 is MDHEN and CDR2 is SYDVKM. This CDR3 contains 12 residues. The CDR3, as DNA: TGTGCCAGCAATCGTTTCAATCAGCCCCAGCATTTT. Translated: CASNRFNQPQHF.

The chain is built from TRBV19 and TRBJ2-3; D is uncertain. This CDR3 has 13 amino acids. Germline V CDR1 and CDR2: LNHDA, SQIVND (reference sequence). Trimming left V 6 bases short and J 1 base short, with 8 bases between. This CDR3 is CASRKTGTDTQYF. The CDR3 DNA follows: TGTGCCAGTAGAAAGACTGGCACAGATACGCAGTATTTT.

J is TRBJ2-5 and V is TRBV6-5; D is unclear. V was pared by 2 bases and J by 5 bases, with 9 bases between. Looked up from germline, CDR1 is MNHEY and CDR2 is SVGAGI. The CDR3 totals 13 residues. CDR3 sequence (DNA): TGTGCCAGCAGTTACGCCCCGTCGGAGACCCAGTACTTC. It translates to CASSYAPSETQYF.

The chain employs TRBV2 and TRBJ2-2; 10 positions match TRBD1. The CDR3 sequence is 17 residues long. The V and J ends lost 6 bases and 6 bases, in that order; junction bases with no gene match: 13. CDR1 and CDR2 (germline): SNHLY, FYNNEI. CDR3: CASSPRSPGQGSGELFF. The CDR3 region has the DNA TGTGCCAGCAGCCCCCGAAGTCCGGGACAGGGGTCCGGGGAGCTGTTTTTT.

The chain combines TRBV27 with TRBJ2-1; D is perhaps TRBD2 (6 bases). Trimming took off 8 bases at V and 9 bases at J, with 17 bases between the two ends. CDR1 is MNHEY, CDR2 SMNVEV, per germline (reference sequence). The CDR3 loop spans 13 amino acids. DNA for the CDR3: TGTGCCAGCCGCGTGGGGGGTCGGAGTGAGCAGTTCTTC. Its protein is CASRVGGRSEQFF.

This chain links TRBV5-3 with TRBJ2-7; the D gene is possibly TRBD1 (7 bases). TRBV5-3 is recorded as an ORF, its role being uncertain. V was trimmed by 2 bases and J by 4 bases, leaving 19 bases between them. This CDR3 region has 16 residues. CDR3 sequence reads: CARSLHPGGIEYEQYF. The CDR3 coding sequence is TGTGCCAGAAGCTTACACCCAGGGGGGATTGAGTACGAGCAGTACTTC.

This chain joins TRBV9 and TRBJ2-3; no definite D call. From germline, CDR1 is SGDLS and CDR2 YYNGEE. V dropped 3 bases and J dropped 4 bases, with 18 bases sitting between them. This CDR3 spans 16 amino acids. Written as DNA, the CDR3 is TGTGCCAGCAGCGCCAGAGACGGATCGACCGCAGATACGCAGTATTTT. It yields the protein CASSARDGSTADTQYF.

The rearrangement uses TRBV6-1 and TRBJ2-5; TRBD1 agrees at 7 bases. V lost 4 bases to trimming and J lost 4 bases; unmatched junction nucleotides: 6. Germline V gene lookup returns CDR1 MNHNS and CDR2 SASEGT. CDR3 length equals 14 residues. The CDR3 spells CASSAQGRGETQYF. CDR3 DNA sequence: TGTGCCAGCAGTGCACAGGGGCGAGGAGAGACCCAGTACTTC.

The chain links TRBV4-3 to TRBJ2-7; 14 bases match TRBD2. CDR1 and CDR2 from the germline V gene are LGHNA and YSLEER. With V trimmed by 0 bases and J by 2 bases, 3 bases remained unmatched. The CDR3 spans 17 residues. CDR3 sequence reads: CASSQDGTSGSPYEQYF. As DNA, the CDR3 is TGCGCCAGCAGCCAAGATGGGACTAGCGGGAGCCCCTACGAGCAGTACTTC.